This T cell receptor (beta chain) was retrieved from a study of blood T cell repertoires in COVID-19 (dated by TCRdb to the early 2020s). With respect to the entire study: The collaborator samples originated in the United States, Italy and Spain and spanned the acute and convalescent phases of COVID-19. Deeply sampled blood TCRbeta repertoires from subjects exposed to, actively infected with, or recovered from COVID-19 were included in the dataset. Where available, HLA class I and class II types were taken from metadata supplied by the sample provider and were not determined by assay-based typing. The prospective study material was composed of cDNA or gDNA derived from T cells, B-cell-depleted T cells, or PBMCs. The sample metadata nearly always contained a de-identified subject ID, COVID-19 status, age in years and sex. A freely available public database, intended as a resource for researchers studying the immune response to SARS-CoV-2, is where the repertoires were released. The samples were drawn from the first 160 participants of the ongoing ImmuneRACE study and from 950 to 1,500 subjects provided by 6 global collaborators.

The paper's findings and limits, for the study overall: The quantity of clinical and demographic metadata differed by source and by participant and was supplied without curation.

The collaborating institutions used their own protocols to collect whole blood in K2EDTA tubes. For TCRbeta analysis, collaborators shipped samples in one of three forms: frozen whole blood, isolated PBMCs, or DNA extracted from either of those sample types. Concerning this clone: The target of this receptor is not known. Base qualities are not provided; no much larger clone lies one nucleotide away.

Trimming takes 4 bases off V and 2 bases off J; junction bases not matched to a gene: 7. As encoded in the germline V gene (reference sequence), CDR1 is SGHNT while CDR2 is YYREEE. The CDR3, from cysteine to phenylalanine, totals 16 residues. The DNA shown is the 48-base CDR3, in frame from base 1. TCRbeta CDR3 regions were amplified from genomic DNA using the immunoSEQ Assay, a bias-controlled multiplex PCR. On the study's bioinformatics: The number of nucleated cells in each sample was estimated from the amplification of reference gene primers within the assay. To quantify the absolute abundance of each unique TCRbeta CDR3 rearrangement, sequence reads were collapsed and filtered. Productive Simpson clonality was computed per sample as the square root of Simpson's diversity index over productive rearrangements. TCRdb holds this immuneACCESS table with in-frame rearrangements only. Some clones are missing; in checked studies, unresolved V genes explain under half, and the rest has no known cause. D and trimming were read from the DNA, whereas the V and J calls and clone size are those reported in that table. This sample is represented by over 25,000 clones; 92% of them were singletons. The ten largest clones take up approximately 2.5% of the sample.

The chain is made from TRBV5-4 and TRBJ2-3; the central 10 bases match TRBD2. Specimen: peripheral blood. The receptor comes from a man aged 45-65 years with active COVID-19. The CDR3 here reads CASSLSGRTLTDTQYF. DNA sequence: TGTGCCAGCAGCCTTAGCGGGAGGACACTCACAGATACGCAGTATTTT.